This TCR beta chain was sequenced for a study of blood T cell repertoires in COVID-19 (dated by TCRdb to the early 2020s). Some background on the complete study: Samples from collaborators originated in the United States, Italy and Spain and spanned both the acute and convalescent phases of COVID-19. The material from the prospective study consisted of cDNA or gDNA derived from T cells, B-cell-depleted T cells, or PBMCs. The dataset comprised deeply sampled blood TCRbeta repertoires from subjects exposed to, actively infected with, or recovered from COVID-19. The repertoires were released in a freely available public database meant as a resource for research on the immune response to SARS-CoV-2. The samples were drawn from the first 160 participants of the ongoing ImmuneRACE study and from more than 1,000 subjects provided by 6 global collaborators. Nearly every sample came with metadata listing a de-identified subject ID, COVID-19 status, age in years and sex. HLA class I and class II types, where available, came from metadata supplied by the sample provider rather than from assay-based typing. Study-wide findings and limitations: The quantity of clinical and demographic metadata differed by source and by participant and was supplied without curation.

Turning to this clone: The clone's antigen remains unknown. Base qualities are not at hand, and no much larger clone is one base apart.

V is trimmed back by 4 bases and J by 5 bases, and the junction contains 10 bases that no gene match accounts for. The CDR3 contains 16 residues, cysteine and phenylalanine counted. Just the 48-base CDR3 DNA is kept, in frame starting at base 1. From a lookup of the germline V gene (reference sequence), CDR1 and CDR2 are PRHDT and FYEKMQ. Whole blood was collected in K2EDTA tubes by collaborating institutions according to the institutions' own protocols. For TCRbeta analysis, collaborators shipped samples as frozen whole blood, isolated PBMCs, or DNA extracted from either of those sample types. TCRbeta CDR3 regions were amplified from genomic DNA using the immunoSEQ Assay, a bias-controlled multiplex PCR. The study's processing was this. Within the assay, amplification of reference gene primers was used to estimate how many nucleated cells each sample contained. To quantify the absolute abundance of each unique TCRbeta CDR3 rearrangement, sequence reads were collapsed and filtered. Productive Simpson clonality was computed per sample as the square root of Simpson's diversity index over productive rearrangements. Sourced from immuneACCESS, this table was stored by TCRdb with only in-frame sequences that have V and J called. A share of the clones is absent; for the studies checked, an unresolved V gene accounts for under half, and the remainder has no known explanation. V and J calls and clone size follow that table, whereas D and trimming were derived from the DNA. For this sample there are 95,000 to 110,000 clones; approximately 80% appear just once. The ten most abundant clones make up 26% of the sample.

This receptor was identified in a man aged 55 to 70 with acute or convalescent COVID-19. The sequencing input was peripheral blood. Recombination connected TRBV13 to TRBJ1-2; TRBD1 matches 10 bases in the middle. This receptor carries the CDR3 CASSSSPGTGVYGYTF. DNA sequence: TGTGCCAGCAGCTCCAGCCCCGGGACAGGGGTTTATGGCTACACCTTC.